The rows below give T cell receptor beta chains drawn from one sample of a study of blood T cell repertoires in COVID-19. Here immunoSEQ multiplex PCR was the method, and the copy in TCRdb shows in-frame clones only, minus some. The table records about 300,000 clones, 80% to 90% of them present only once. Sequences were obtained from peripheral blood. These receptors all come from a woman aged 45-59 years with COVID-19, enrolled during active disease. CDR3s include the opening cysteine and the closing phenylalanine or tryptophan. Each record gives: V gene, D gene, J gene, CDR3 DNA, CDR3 protein. The D gene is left open where the match is weak.

v_gene: TRBV2; d_gene: .; j_gene: TRBJ1-1; CDR3nt: TGTGCCAGCAGGGGACACGCGAACACTGAAGCTTTCTTT; CDR3aa: CASRGHANTEAFF
v_gene: TRBV27; d_gene: .; j_gene: TRBJ1-5; CDR3nt: TGTGCCAGCAGTTTTGGAGGGGATAGCAATCAGCCCCAGCATTTT; CDR3aa: CASSFGGDSNQPQHF
v_gene: TRBV7-9; d_gene: .; j_gene: TRBJ2-7; CDR3nt: TGTGCCAGCAGCGACACTGGCCAGAGCTCCTACGAGCAGTACTTC; CDR3aa: CASSDTGQSSYEQYF
v_gene: TRBV5-1; d_gene: .; j_gene: TRBJ2-3; CDR3nt: TGCGCCAGCAGCCCATCCACAGATACGCAGTATTTT; CDR3aa: CASSPSTDTQYF
v_gene: TRBV18; d_gene: .; j_gene: TRBJ2-3; CDR3nt: TGTGCCAGCTCACCGCTGGGGGCGGGAGCTGGCACAGATACGCAGTATTTT; CDR3aa: CASSPLGAGAGTDTQYF
v_gene: TRBV2; d_gene: .; j_gene: TRBJ1-1; CDR3nt: TGTGCCAGCAGTGATGGAGGGTTCAATGAAGCTTTCTTT; CDR3aa: CASSDGGFNEAFF
v_gene: TRBV15; d_gene: .; j_gene: TRBJ1-3; CDR3nt: TGTGCCACCAGCAGTGTAAGGGGATTTGCAAACACCATATATTTT; CDR3aa: CATSSVRGFANTIYF
v_gene: TRBV19; d_gene: .; j_gene: TRBJ2-1; CDR3nt: TGTGCCACCCTGGGACTTAGCGGCGGTCTGGAGCAGTTCTTC; CDR3aa: CATLGLSGGLEQFF
v_gene: TRBV20-1; d_gene: .; j_gene: TRBJ2-5; CDR3nt: TGCAGTGCTAACAGCCTGGAGACCCAGTACTTC; CDR3aa: CSANSLETQYF
v_gene: TRBV4-2; d_gene: TRBD2; j_gene: TRBJ2-3; CDR3nt: TGTGCCAGCAGCCTCGGGACTAGCGGTACAGATACGCAGTATTTT; CDR3aa: CASSLGTSGTDTQYF
v_gene: TRBV6-1; d_gene: .; j_gene: TRBJ1-1; CDR3nt: TGTGCCAGCAGTGAAATGGCACCGAGCGGGAACACTGAAGCTTTCTTT; CDR3aa: CASSEMAPSGNTEAFF
v_gene: TRBV7-8; d_gene: .; j_gene: TRBJ1-2; CDR3nt: TGTGCCAGCAGCTTTTTGGGCGTCGGCCGTAGAGCTAACTATGGCTACACCTTC; CDR3aa: CASSFLGVGRRANYGYTF
v_gene: TRBV6-5; d_gene: TRBD1; j_gene: TRBJ1-2; CDR3nt: TGTGCCAGCAGTCGGGACAGAAGAAACTATGGCTACACCTTC; CDR3aa: CASSRDRRNYGYTF
v_gene: TRBV19; d_gene: .; j_gene: TRBJ2-2; CDR3nt: TGTGCCAGTAGTGGGAGACTAGCCGGGGAGCTGTTTTTT; CDR3aa: CASSGRLAGELFF
v_gene: TRBV12-3/TRBV12-4; d_gene: .; j_gene: TRBJ1-1; CDR3nt: TGTGCCAGCACCCCGGCAGTGAGGACTGAAGCTTTCTTT; CDR3aa: CASTPAVRTEAFF
v_gene: TRBV9; d_gene: TRBD1; j_gene: TRBJ2-1; CDR3nt: TGTGCCAGCAGCGCCTATCGACAGGGTTTGGCTAATGAGCAGTTCTTC; CDR3aa: CASSAYRQGLANEQFF
v_gene: TRBV6-5; d_gene: TRBD2; j_gene: TRBJ2-7; CDR3nt: TGTGCCACCCGGGCTAGCGGGCCCCCCTACGAGCAGTACTTC; CDR3aa: CATRASGPPYEQYF
v_gene: TRBV28; d_gene: TRBD1; j_gene: TRBJ2-1; CDR3nt: TGTGCCAGCAGCACCCGAGGGCGGACAGGGCCCCATGAGCAGTTCTTC; CDR3aa: CASSTRGRTGPHEQFF